Detailed here is one T cell receptor (beta chain). RNA in amounts of about 0.5 to 1 ug was reverse transcribed with random hexamers. TCRdb re-derived calls from the immunoSEQ multiplex PCR reads in MiXCR, one entry per CDR3 protein. The sample lists more than 150,000 distinct CDR3 sequences, about 94% occurring once. This sample stems from a study of CD8 T cells in Susac syndrome. Germline CDR1 reads MDHEN; CDR2 reads SYDVKM. The CDR3 contains 15 residues. V shed 4 bases and J 5 bases; nucleotides not matched to a gene: 4. The V and J genes are TRBV28 and TRBJ2-1; TRBD2 agrees at 11 bases. The sequencing input was CD8+ T cells from PBMCs. The sequence was collected from a human donor with multiple sclerosis. CDR3: CASSSGTSGNNEQFF. The DNA of the CDR3 is TGTGCCAGCAGTTCAGGGACTAGCGGAAACAATGAGCAGTTCTTC.